The rows below give T cell receptor beta chains drawn from one sample of a study of CD4 T cell repertoires in COVID-19. The assay was immunoSEQ multiplex PCR, and TCRdb's table has in-frame clones only and misses some. The table records some 71,000 clones, 83% of them present only once. The material sequenced was CD4+ T cells from peripheral blood, taken after recovery from COVID-19. Source of these receptors: a human donor who had COVID-19. Each CDR3 is given with its conserved first and last residue. The order of the fields is J gene, clone size, V gene, CDR3 protein. For some rows the clone size is stated as once, few or many, or as a class when expanded; others skip it.

TRBJ1-2,.,TRBV6-5,CASTGDEICYTF
TRBJ1-2,few,TRBV28,CASSFGESNYGYTF
TRBJ2-2,.,TRBV7-2,CASSRTIIGRANTGELFF
TRBJ2-1,.,TRBV5-1,CASSYIRGAWDGRVGNEQFF
TRBJ2-1,.,TRBV4-2,CASSQDVGGPTLWEQFF
TRBJ1-5,once,TRBV6-5,CASRVTGEGHQPQHF
TRBJ2-7,.,TRBV28,CASSRPGQGTPQYF
TRBJ2-2,.,TRBV9,CASNRGGRTGELFF
TRBJ2-7,.,TRBV19,CASSIVPGGDEQYF
TRBJ2-7,.,TRBV5-4,CASSFDRVPTYEQYF
TRBJ2-5,.,TRBV7-9,CASSLRVRTREETQYF
TRBJ2-7,once,TRBV7-8,CASSLGSDGQYF
TRBJ2-5,.,TRBV9,CASSAAQETQYF
TRBJ1-6,.,TRBV25-1,CASSELLRGENSPLHF
TRBJ2-7,.,TRBV6-5,CASSPGRFGSYEQYF
TRBJ1-1,.,TRBV2,CASATRGSYTEAFF
TRBJ2-7,.,TRBV7-9,CASSPGGTYEQYF
TRBJ1-1,.,TRBV29-1,CSVGKNRDTEAFF
TRBJ1-2,.,TRBV5-3,CARSRTGSHGYTF
TRBJ2-7,.,TRBV6-5,CASRTRREYEQYF
TRBJ2-7,.,TRBV6-2/TRBV6-3,CASSRFTGATYEQYF
TRBJ2-7,.,TRBV5-1,CASSQSRDTHYEQYF
TRBJ2-1,.,TRBV19,CASSLGVSYNEQFF
TRBJ1-5,.,TRBV7-2,CASSLGRGPQPQHF